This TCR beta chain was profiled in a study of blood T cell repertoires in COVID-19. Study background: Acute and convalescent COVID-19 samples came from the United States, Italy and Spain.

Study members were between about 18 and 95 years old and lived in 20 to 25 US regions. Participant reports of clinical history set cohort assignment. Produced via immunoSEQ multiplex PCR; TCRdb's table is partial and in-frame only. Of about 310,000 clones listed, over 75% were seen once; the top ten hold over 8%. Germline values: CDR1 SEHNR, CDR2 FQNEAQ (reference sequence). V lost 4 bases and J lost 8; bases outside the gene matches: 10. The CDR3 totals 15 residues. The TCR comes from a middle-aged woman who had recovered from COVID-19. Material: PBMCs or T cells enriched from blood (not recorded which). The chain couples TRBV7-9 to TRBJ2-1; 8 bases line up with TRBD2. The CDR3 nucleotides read TGTGCCAGCAGCTCTACTGGCGGGGGGATATATGAGCAGTTCTTC. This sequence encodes CASSSTGGGIYEQFF.